These 26 T cell receptor beta chains were all obtained from the same sample, sequenced in a study of shared clonotypes between healthy human individuals. Profiled with immunoSEQ multiplex PCR; TCRdb holds only in-frame clones, not every one. The sample includes 2 million to 2.5 million clones, just under 95% of them seen just once. Material for sequencing was naive CD4+ T cells from PBMCs. Subset indicated: CD45RA+ positively selected. All receptors derive from a man between 18 and 29 years old in good health. Some clones in this sample may be carry-over from other donors' samples.

This chain links TRBV5-6 with TRBJ1-2; perhaps TRBD1 as D (5 bases). The CDR3 runs to 14 residues. V was pared by 4 bases and J by 4 bases, with 14 bases between. The germline V gene has CDR1 SGHDT and CDR2 YYEEEE. In DNA, the CDR3 is TGTGCCAGCAGCCTTGCGGGGCCGATCTATGGCTACACCTTC. As protein: CASSLAGPIYGYTF.

The chain recombines TRBV4-1 with TRBJ2-1, with 7 bases fitting TRBD2. V dropped 2 bases and J dropped 9; count of bases not matched to a gene: 13. CDR3 length equals 16 residues. Germline lookup yields CDR1 MGHRA and CDR2 YSYEKL. The CDR3 sequence: CASSQPYSGLKREQFF. The CDR3 region has the DNA TGCGCCAGCAGCCAACCATATAGCGGGCTAAAACGTGAGCAGTTCTTC.

The J gene is TRBJ2-3, the V gene TRBV11-3; D is unclear. CDR3 length equals 12 residues. With 0 bases removed from V and 4 bases from J, the gap between germline ends came to 2 bases. Germline CDR1 and CDR2: SGHNT and YENEEA. The CDR3 DNA sequence: TGTGCCAGCAGCTTAGAGCCAGATACGCAGTATTTT. Residues: CASSLEPDTQYF.

The chain's CDR3 is CASKTTGTGADNYGYTF. The CDR3 nucleotides are TGTGCCAGCAAAACGACCGGGACAGGGGCCGACAACTATGGCTACACCTTC. The chain couples TRBV28 to TRBJ1-2, with TRBD1 identical over 10 bases. Germline V gene lookup returns CDR1 MDHEN and CDR2 SYDVKM. There are 17 residues in the CDR3. With V trimmed by 7 bases and J by 2 bases, 13 bases remained unmatched.

V is TRBV9 and J is TRBJ1-2, with D possibly TRBD1 on 5 matching bases. CDR1 and CDR2 (germline): SGDLS, YYNGEE. The CDR3 has 14 amino acids. Trimming shortened V by 0 bases and J by 7 bases, and 13 bases separated the two germline ends. CDR3 DNA: TGTGCCAGCAGCGTAGCTCAGGGAGGGAGTGGCTACACCTTC. It yields the protein CASSVAQGGSGYTF.

Details on this clone: This CDR3 is also generated by other DNA sequences in the sample. The V gene is TRBV5-1, the J gene TRBJ2-3, with 14 bases fitting TRBD2. V was pared by 2 bases and J by 3 bases, with 2 bases of the junction left unmatched. CDR3 size: 16 residues. Germline V lookup: CDR1 SGHRS, CDR2 YFSETQ. Here the CDR3 reads CASSLGTSGSTDTQYF. In nucleotides, the CDR3 is TGCGCCAGCAGCTTAGGGACTAGCGGGAGTACAGATACGCAGTATTTT.

The CDR3 nucleotides read TGCGCCAGCAGCCGACGGACTAGCGGGAGGGCGAACACCGGGGAGCTGTTTTTT. Residues: CASSRRTSGRANTGELFF. V usage is TRBV5-1 and J usage is TRBJ2-2; 15 nucleotides agree with TRBD2. V lost 4 bases and J lost 0; bases outside the gene matches: 4. This CDR3 region has 18 residues. Per germline, CDR1 SGHRS and CDR2 YFSETQ.

The DNA of the CDR3 is TGTGCCAGCACCCCTGGTGGGGCCAGCTCCTACAATGAGCAGTTCTTC. Its protein is CASTPGGASSYNEQFF. This chain uses TRBV28 with TRBJ2-1, with D possibly matching TRBD1 (5 bases). Germline V gene lookup returns CDR1 MDHEN and CDR2 SYDVKM. Deletions cut 7 bases from V and 0 bases from J, with 16 bases between. The CDR3 covers 16 residues.

The genes are TRBV5-4 and TRBJ2-6, with 9 bases fitting TRBD1. Germline CDR1 and CDR2: SGHNT and YYREEE (reference sequence). The CDR3 is 16 amino acids. The J segment lost 2 bases and the V segment lost 4 bases, leaving 4 bases of the junction unmatched. The CDR3 reads CASSRDRDTGANVLTF. In DNA, the CDR3 is TGTGCCAGCAGCCGGGACAGGGACACTGGGGCCAACGTCCTGACTTTC.

The gene calls are TRBV14 and TRBJ1-1, with D perhaps matching TRBD1 (5 bases). The germline V gene has CDR1 SGHDN and CDR2 FVKESK. V was clipped by 1 base and J by 6 bases, with 12 bases between them. The CDR3 runs to 14 residues. CDR3 amino acids: CASSQGRWDAEAFF. Here the CDR3 DNA reads TGTGCCAGCAGCCAAGGGAGGTGGGACGCTGAAGCTTTCTTT.

The chain links TRBV28 to TRBJ2-2; a possible D gene is TRBD2 (6 bases). The CDR3 extends over 15 amino acids. Germline-derived CDR1 and CDR2 are MDHEN and SYDVKM. With 5 bases removed from V and 6 bases from J, the gap between germline ends came to 16 bases. The CDR3 DNA is TGTGCCAGCAGTCCCCCGGGGGACGTGGCCGGGGAGCTGTTTTTT. It codes for CASSPPGDVAGELFF.

CDR3 DNA: TGTGCCAGCAGCGTACTAACAGGTGGGGGGAACTATGGCTACACCTTC. Translating gives CASSVLTGGGNYGYTF. The chain employs TRBV7-9 and TRBJ1-2; D might be TRBD1 (5 bases). CDR1 and CDR2 from the germline V gene are SEHNR and FQNEAQ (reference sequence). V lost 5 bases, J lost 2 bases, and 18 bases lay in between. The CDR3 spans 16 residues. Full variable domain (missing parts from reference TRBV7-9 and TRBJ1-2): DTGVSQNPRHKITKRGQNVTFRCDPISEHNRLYWYRQTLGQGPEFLTYFQNEAQLEKSRLLSDRFSAERPKGSFSTLEIQRTEQGDSAMYLCASSVLTGGGNYGYTFGSGTRLTVV.

The chain uses TRBV5-1 and TRBJ2-5, with D tentatively TRBD1 or TRBD2 (6 bases each). Trimming pared 5 bases from V and 4 bases from J, leaving 12 bases between. Germline V CDR1 and CDR2: SGHRS, YFSETQ. The CDR3 runs 13 residues. The CDR3 region is CASRWGAGETQYF. The CDR3 DNA sequence: TGCGCCAGCAGGTGGGGGGCTGGAGAGACCCAGTACTTC.

V gene TRBV4-3 combines with J gene TRBJ2-3; a possible D gene is TRBD1 (6 bases). V was pared by 4 bases and J by 13 bases, with 15 bases between. The CDR3 length is 12 residues. Per the germline V gene, CDR1 is LGHNA and CDR2 is YSLEER. The CDR3 reads CASSRPQGLKYF. The CDR3 region has the DNA TGCGCCAGCAGCCGACCACAGGGTCTCAAGTATTTT.

The V call is TRBV5-1, the J call TRBJ2-7; D perhaps matches TRBD1 (5 bases). Germline CDR1 is SGHRS and CDR2 is YFSETQ. Trimming cost V 2 bases and J 1 base, with 13 bases left between them. The CDR3 extends over 15 amino acids. CDR3 amino acids: CASSFGLQGSYEQYF. The CDR3 DNA reads as TGCGCCAGCAGCTTTGGATTGCAGGGATCCTACGAGCAGTACTTC. The full variable domain, in which reference TRBV5-1 and TRBJ2-7 provide the parts outside the CDR3, is KAGVTQTPRYLIKTRGQQVTLSCSPISGHRSVSWYQQTPGQGLQFLFEYFSETQRNKGNFPGRFSGRQFSNSRSEMNVSTLELGDSALYLCASSFGLQGSYEQYFGPGTRLTVT.

This chain connects TRBV2 to TRBJ1-4; D ambiguous. Trimming took 2 bases from V and 4 from J, leaving 11 bases between them. The CDR3 runs to 15 residues. CDR1 and CDR2 from the germline V gene are SNHLY and FYNNEI. CDR3 nucleotides: TGTGCCAGCAGTGAATCCAGGTCTGGTAATGAAAAACTGTTTTTT. It yields the protein CASSESRSGNEKLFF.

This clone was counted a few times. CDR3 sequence reads: CASSPYSGDTEAFF. Written as DNA, the CDR3 is TGTGCCAGCTCACCATATTCGGGGGACACTGAAGCTTTCTTT. The chain is built from TRBV18 and TRBJ1-1; perhaps TRBD1 as D (5 bases). V lost 2 bases and J 3 bases, leaving 10 bases between the germline ends. CDR1 is KGHSH, CDR2 LQKENI, per germline. The CDR3 length is 14 residues.

V and J are TRBV5-1 and TRBJ2-3; the D gene is possibly TRBD2 (5 bases). V lost 3 bases and J lost 1, with 9 bases in between. The CDR3 contains 14 residues. Germline V gene lookup returns CDR1 SGHRS and CDR2 YFSETQ. CDR3 residues: CASSWAGGTDTQYF. CDR3 DNA sequence: TGCGCCAGCAGCTGGGCCGGGGGCACAGATACGCAGTATTTT.

The table lists this clone with a count of one. The genes are TRBV20-1 and TRBJ2-2; the D is unclear. CDR1 and CDR2 (germline): DFQATT, SNEGSKA (reference sequence). V shed 5 bases and J shed 11 bases, with 12 bases lying between them. The CDR3 has 11 amino acids. Written as DNA, the CDR3 is TGCAGTGCTTCGCGGACGATTGAGCTGTTTTTT. Amino acid sequence: CSASRTIELFF.

J is TRBJ1-6 and V is TRBV28; D is perhaps TRBD1 (5 bases). Germline V gene sequence: CDR1 MDHEN, CDR2 SYDVKM. The CDR3 has 12 residues. With 11 bases removed from V and 10 bases from J, the gap between germline ends came to 15 bases. CDR3 amino acids: CASHGGGSPLHF. CDR3 DNA: TGTGCCTCCCACGGGGGGGGATCACCCCTCCACTTT.

This chain links TRBV30 with TRBJ2-3; a possible D gene is TRBD2 (6 bases). The germline V gene has CDR1 GTSNPN and CDR2 SVGIG (reference sequence). This CDR3 spans 14 amino acids. Trimming stripped 2 bases from V and 0 bases from J, with 9 bases between. CDR3 region: CAWSSGGSTDTQYF. Written as DNA, the CDR3 is TGTGCCTGGAGTTCCGGGGGTAGCACAGATACGCAGTATTTT.

A word on this clone: The sample carries other DNA sequences with the same CDR3. The V and J genes are TRBV5-1 and TRBJ2-5, with TRBD2 as a possible D gene (5 bases). The V and J ends lost 5 bases and 1 base respectively, with 9 bases between them. Germline CDR1 reads SGHRS; CDR2 reads YFSETQ. This CDR3 comprises 13 residues. CDR3 sequence (DNA): TGCGCCAGCAGTCCAGGACTCCAAGAGACCCAGTACTTC. This sequence encodes CASSPGLQETQYF. The whole variable domain, filled in from reference TRBV5-1 and TRBJ2-5, reads KAGVTQTPRYLIKTRGQQVTLSCSPISGHRSVSWYQQTPGQGLQFLFEYFSETQRNKGNFPGRFSGRQFSNSRSEMNVSTLELGDSALYLCASSPGLQETQYFGPGTRLLVL.

CDR3: CATSGGLPSSGNTIYF. The CDR3 nucleotides read TGTGCCACCAGCGGGGGACTTCCGAGCTCTGGAAACACCATATATTTT. This sequence joins TRBV15 and TRBJ1-3; tentative D call: TRBD1 (5 bases). Looked up from germline, CDR1 is LNHNV and CDR2 is YYDKDF (reference sequence). The CDR3 has 16 amino acids. V dropped 5 bases and J dropped 0 bases, with 14 bases sitting between them.

The rearrangement uses TRBV10-3 and TRBJ1-5; possible D gene TRBD1, 5 bases. Trimming removed 5 bases from V and 0 bases from J, with 20 bases in between. CDR1 is ENHRY, CDR2 SYGVKD, per germline. The length of the CDR3 is 18 residues. In DNA form, the CDR3 reads TGTGCCATCAGTCCGCATCAATCAGGGTCGGATAGCAATCAGCCCCAGCATTTT. It encodes CAISPHQSGSDSNQPQHF.

V usage is TRBV9 and J usage is TRBJ1-4, with no clear D. The germline gives CDR1 SGDLS, CDR2 YYNGEE. The CDR3 covers 13 residues. V lost 4 bases to trimming and J lost 0 bases, with 4 bases between them. CDR3 amino acids: CASSIATNEKLFF. For the CDR3, the DNA is TGTGCCAGCAGCATTGCAACTAATGAAAAACTGTTTTTT. The full variable domain, completed using reference TRBV9 and TRBJ1-4, is DSGVTQTPKHLITATGQRVTLRCSPRSGDLSVYWYQQSLDQGLQFLIQYYNGEERAKGNILERFSAQQFPDLHSELNLSSLELGDSALYFCASSIATNEKLFFGSGTQLSVL.

V usage is TRBV19 and J usage is TRBJ2-5, with a weak D call TRBD2 (6 bases). The V end was cut by 4 bases, the J end by 5 bases, with 14 bases between. The CDR3 has 14 residues. CDR1 is LNHDA and CDR2 is SQIVND in the germline V gene (reference sequence). Written as DNA, the CDR3 is TGTGCCAGTAGTACCAGGCGGGACGGGGAGACCCAGTACTTC. Its protein is CASSTRRDGETQYF.